What follows describes a single T cell receptor (beta chain). Its antigen is not identified. The record originates from a study of cytomegalovirus exposure and HLA in healthy donors. Germline-derived CDR1 and CDR2 are KGHSH and LQKENI. This CDR3 has 15 amino acids. V trimming: 3 bases; J trimming: 3 bases; junction bases outside the gene matches: 2. Study outcomes and limitations: Many donors carried some public TCRs, although rarity characterized most TCR sequences. An observed cluster of highly shared sequence variants was recorded as a likely sequencing artifact.

The PCR was carried out with 60 Vbeta primers and 13 Jbeta primers. Only in-frame clones appear in the TCRdb table, and some are missing; sequencing was by immunoSEQ multiplex PCR. The sample has some 120,000 clones; the top ten hold approximately 0.93%. This chain uses TRBV18 with TRBJ2-2; 9 nucleotides match TRBD1. This TCR came from a man younger than 35 in good health and CMV-seronegative. Sequencing was carried out using PBMCs. The CDR3 DNA reads as TGTGCCAGCTCACCTGGGACAGGGTACACCGGGGAGCTGTTTTTT. Its protein is CASSPGTGYTGELFF.